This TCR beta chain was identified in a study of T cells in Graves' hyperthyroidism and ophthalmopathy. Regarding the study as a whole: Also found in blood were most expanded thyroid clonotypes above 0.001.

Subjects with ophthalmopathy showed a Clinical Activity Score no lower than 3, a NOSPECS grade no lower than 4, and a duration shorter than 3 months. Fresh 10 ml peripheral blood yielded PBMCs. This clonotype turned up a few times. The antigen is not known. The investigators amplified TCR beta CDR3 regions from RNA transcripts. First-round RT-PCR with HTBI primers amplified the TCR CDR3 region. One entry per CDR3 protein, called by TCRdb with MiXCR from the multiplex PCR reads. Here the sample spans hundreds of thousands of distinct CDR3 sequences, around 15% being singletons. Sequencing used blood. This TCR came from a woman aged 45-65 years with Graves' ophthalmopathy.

The CDR3 nucleotides read TGTGCCAGCAGTGGGGGCAGTAACTCCAAAAACATTCAGTACTTC. It encodes CASSGGSNSKNIQYF. This rearrangement joins TRBV2 to TRBJ2-4; perhaps TRBD1 as D (5 bases). V lost 4 bases and J lost 2, with 12 bases in between. CDR3 length: 15 amino acids. Germline CDR1 reads SNHLY; CDR2 reads FYNNEI.